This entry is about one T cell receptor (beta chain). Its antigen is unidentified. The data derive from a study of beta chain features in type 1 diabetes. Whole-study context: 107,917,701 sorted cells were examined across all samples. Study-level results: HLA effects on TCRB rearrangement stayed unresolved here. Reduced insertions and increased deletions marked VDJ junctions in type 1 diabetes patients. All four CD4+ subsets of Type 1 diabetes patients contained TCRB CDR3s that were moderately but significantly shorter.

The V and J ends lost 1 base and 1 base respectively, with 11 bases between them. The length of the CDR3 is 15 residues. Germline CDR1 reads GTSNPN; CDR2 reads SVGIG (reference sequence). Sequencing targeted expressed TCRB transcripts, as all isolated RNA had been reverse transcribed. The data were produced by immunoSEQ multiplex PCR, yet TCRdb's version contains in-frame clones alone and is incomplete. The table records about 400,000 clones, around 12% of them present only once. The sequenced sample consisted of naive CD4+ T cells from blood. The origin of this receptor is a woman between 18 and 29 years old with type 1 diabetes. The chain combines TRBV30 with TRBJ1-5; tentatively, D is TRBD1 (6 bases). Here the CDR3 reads CAWSGGGPSNQPQHF. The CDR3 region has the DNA TGTGCCTGGAGTGGCGGGGGCCCGAGCAATCAGCCCCAGCATTTT.